Each of the 28 T cell receptor beta chains below was sequenced from the same sample in a study of radiation and T cells in renal cell carcinoma. Time point specified: blood 4 weeks post-SBRT, at nephrectomy. Treatment reported: 15 Gy SBRT to primary tumor, nephrectomy 4 weeks later. Assay: immunoSEQ multiplex PCR; the TCRdb copy retains only in-frame clones and omits some. In the table there are approximately 80,000 clones, 80% to 90% of which are singletons. The sample was blood, taken from a patient whose treatment included radiotherapy and nephrectomy. The receptor source for this set is an older woman with renal cell carcinoma.

The V and J genes are TRBV11-3 and TRBJ2-5, with unresolved D. Germline V gene data show CDR1 as SGHNT and CDR2 as YENEEA. Trimming left V 3 bases short and J 5 bases short, with 4 bases between. This CDR3 has 11 amino acids. CDR3 region: CASSLDETQYF. Written as DNA, the CDR3 is TGTGCCAGCAGCTTGGACGAGACCCAGTACTTC.

The chain is built from TRBV18 and TRBJ2-1; D gene unclear. The ends were cut back, 2 bases at V and 5 bases at J, with 4 bases in the middle. CDR3 size: 12 residues. In germline, CDR1 is KGHSH, CDR2 LQKENI. CDR3 loop: CASSPADNEQFF. The CDR3 region has the DNA TGTGCCAGCTCACCAGCGGACAATGAGCAGTTCTTC.

This clone was counted only a few times. This chain's CDR3 is CASRPQQGANTEAFF. In nucleotides, the CDR3 is TGTGCCAGCAGACCCCAGCAGGGGGCGAACACTGAAGCTTTCTTT. The chain combines TRBV4-2 with TRBJ1-1; 8 positions agree with TRBD1. Per the germline V gene, CDR1 is LGHNA and CDR2 is YNFKEQ. CDR3 size: 15 residues. V shed 6 bases, J shed 1 base, and the junction held 7 bases outside the gene matches.

In its sample, this clone was seen a few times. The chain uses TRBV18 and TRBJ1-1; 8 bases are shared with TRBD1. CDR1 is KGHSH, CDR2 LQKENI, per germline. The CDR3 sequence is 12 residues long. V shed 3 bases and J 11 bases; nucleotides not matched to a gene: 5. The CDR3 nucleotides read TGTGCCAGCTCACCGCAGGGGGCAGGGGCTTTCTTT. It codes for CASSPQGAGAFF. The variable domain in full, with the rest retrieved from reference TRBV18 and TRBJ1-1, is NAGVMQNPRHLVRRRGQEARLRCSPMKGHSHVYWYRQLPEEGLKFMVYLQKENIIDESGMPKERFSAEFPKEGPSILRIQQVVRGDSAAYFCASSPQGAGAFFGQGTRLTVV.

V is TRBV6-6 and J is TRBJ1-5, with TRBD1 matching 7 bases. There are 13 residues in the CDR3. J lost 4 bases, V lost 6 bases, and 3 bases had no gene match. Looked up from germline, CDR1 is MNHNY and CDR2 is SVGAGI (reference sequence). CDR3 sequence reads: CASRLTGNQPQHF. CDR3 nucleotide sequence: TGTGCCAGCAGATTGACAGGGAATCAGCCCCAGCATTTT.

This chain links TRBV6-6 with TRBJ1-2, with 7 bases lining up with TRBD1. Trimming took 5 bases from V and 7 from J; bases not matched to a gene: 10. Per germline, CDR1 MNHNY and CDR2 SVGAGI (reference sequence). The CDR3 has 14 amino acids. The CDR3 loop is CASSNPTGNLGYTF. CDR3 sequence (DNA): TGTGCCAGCAGTAACCCGACAGGGAACCTTGGCTACACCTTC.

This clone was detected many times. The genes are TRBV5-4 and TRBJ2-3; D unresolved. Germline V gene lookup returns CDR1 SGHNT and CDR2 YYREEE (reference sequence). The CDR3 contains 14 residues. Trimming stripped 0 bases from V and 4 bases from J, with 9 bases between. The CDR3 loop reads CASSLVGRSDTQYF. The CDR3, as DNA: TGTGCCAGCAGCTTGGTCGGAAGGTCAGATACGCAGTATTTT. The variable domain in full, with the rest retrieved from reference TRBV5-4 and TRBJ2-3, is ETGVTQSPTHLIKTRGQQVTLRCSSQSGHNTVSWYQQALGQGPQFIFQYYREEENGRGNFPPRFSGLQFPNYSSELNVNALELDDSALYLCASSLVGRSDTQYFGPGTRLTVL.

As DNA, the CDR3 is TGTGCCAGCAGCTGGGGGGCAGGGGTCGAGCAGTACTTC. Translation gives CASSWGAGVEQYF. The chain joins TRBV11-3 to TRBJ2-7, with D perhaps matching TRBD1 or TRBD2 (6 bases each). The germline V and J ends were trimmed by 4 bases and 6 bases, with 13 bases remaining between them. This CDR3 spans 13 amino acids. The germline gives CDR1 SGHNT, CDR2 YENEEA.

This clone has only a few counts. The chain is built from TRBV29-1 and TRBJ1-1, with 11 bases that match TRBD1. The CDR3 contains 13 residues. Trimming took 7 bases from V and 5 from J; bases not matched to a gene: 6. Germline loops: CDR1 SQVTM, CDR2 ANQGSEA. The CDR3 coding sequence is TGCAGCGCCCGGGACAGGGGGGGGACTGAAGCTTTCTTT. Translation gives CSARDRGGTEAFF.

The chain joins TRBV7-2 to TRBJ2-5; the D call may be TRBD1 or TRBD2 (5 bases each). The CDR3 loop spans 15 amino acids. Germline V lookup: CDR1 SGHTA, CDR2 FQGNSA. V was pared by 6 bases and J by 7 bases, with 21 bases between. This CDR3 reads CASRDTGTPVGTQYF. The CDR3 DNA follows: TGTGCCAGCAGGGACACCGGGACCCCGGTAGGGACCCAGTACTTC.

V gene TRBV4-3 combines with J gene TRBJ2-1; D perhaps matches TRBD2 (7 bases). Germline-derived CDR1 and CDR2 are LGHNA and YSLEER. This CDR3 is built from 15 residues. V was trimmed by 1 base and J by 7 bases, leaving 14 bases between them. The CDR3 region is CASSQVAGAGNEQFF. As DNA, the CDR3 is TGCGCCAGCAGCCAAGTGGCGGGGGCAGGAAATGAGCAGTTCTTC.

V is TRBV9 and J is TRBJ2-2; D is unresolved. The CDR3 has 14 amino acids. Trimming cost V 2 bases and J 4 bases, with 9 bases left between them. Germline CDR1 SGDLS, CDR2 YYNGEE. CDR3 loop: CASSVASGTGELFF. The CDR3 DNA is TGTGCCAGCAGCGTGGCTTCGGGCACCGGGGAGCTGTTTTTT.

CDR3 region: CASSYGDRILTDTQYF. For the CDR3, the DNA is TGTGCCAGCAGCTATGGAGACCGCATACTCACAGATACGCAGTATTTT. The chain uses TRBV5-6 and TRBJ2-3, with D unclear. V lost 3 bases and J 2 bases, leaving 16 bases between the germline ends. Per the germline V gene, CDR1 is SGHDT and CDR2 is YYEEEE. This CDR3 spans 16 amino acids.

The chain uses TRBV7-2 and TRBJ2-1; 13 bases are shared with TRBD2. The CDR3 sequence is 18 residues long. CDR1 is SGHTA and CDR2 is FQGNSA in the germline V gene. V shed 2 bases, J shed 9 bases, and the junction held 13 bases outside the gene matches. The CDR3 sequence: CASSLTSGLAGALGEQFF. The CDR3 region has the DNA TGTGCCAGCAGCTTAACTTCCGGACTAGCGGGGGCCCTTGGTGAGCAGTTCTTC.

The genes are TRBV29-1 and TRBJ2-5; 9 bases fit TRBD1. V lost 5 bases, J lost 4 bases, and 5 bases stayed unmatched. Germline-derived CDR1 and CDR2 are SQVTM and ANQGSEA. CDR3 length: 13 amino acids. CDR3 sequence (DNA): TGCAGCGTTCTTCTGACAGGGGGAGAGACCCAGTACTTC. Amino acids: CSVLLTGGETQYF.

CDR3: CASSSHLPANTGELFF. The CDR3 DNA reads TGTGCCAGCAGCTCTCACCTTCCTGCTAACACCGGGGAGCTGTTTTTT. The chain recombines TRBV11-3 with TRBJ2-2, with D unresolved. The CDR3 length is 16 residues. Trimming stripped 4 bases from V and 2 bases from J, with 14 bases between. The germline V gene has CDR1 SGHNT and CDR2 YENEEA.

This clone was seen just once. This chain links TRBV30 with TRBJ2-3; D is ambiguous. The V and J ends lost 1 base and 1 base respectively, with 6 bases between them. From germline, CDR1 is GTSNPN and CDR2 SVGIG (reference sequence). The CDR3 loop spans 13 amino acids. The CDR3 protein is CAWSAGGTDTQYF. In DNA, the CDR3 is TGTGCCTGGAGTGCAGGAGGCACAGATACGCAGTATTTT.

The chain is built from TRBV4-1 and TRBJ2-6, with 7 bases matching TRBD1. The CDR3 covers 18 residues. The V gene end was trimmed by 5 bases and the J gene end by 2 bases; junction bases not matched to a gene: 12. The germline CDR1 and CDR2 sequences are MGHRA and YSYEKL. DNA for the CDR3: TGCGCCAGCAGCGCGACAGGGTTCGGCTTAGCTGGGGCCAACGTCCTGACTTTC. It codes for CASSATGFGLAGANVLTF.

The chain has TRBV5-4 and TRBJ1-2; 7 bases align to TRBD1. Losses at the gene ends were 3 bases for V and 4 bases for J; bases not matched to a gene: 3. Germline values: CDR1 SGHNT, CDR2 YYREEE (reference sequence). The CDR3 is made up of 13 amino acids. The CDR3: CASSSTGLYGYTF. CDR3 DNA sequence: TGTGCCAGCAGCTCGACAGGGCTCTATGGCTACACCTTC.

The chain combines TRBV5-1 with TRBJ2-1, with D possibly TRBD2 on 5 matching bases. V lost 2 bases and J 4 bases, leaving 16 bases between the germline ends. The CDR3 is 16 amino acids. CDR1 and CDR2 from the germline V gene are SGHRS and YFSETQ. The CDR3 spells CASSFGQRTLYNEQFF. The CDR3 coding sequence is TGCGCCAGCAGCTTTGGTCAGCGGACTTTATACAATGAGCAGTTCTTC.

V usage is TRBV19 and J usage is TRBJ1-2; TRBD1 aligns across 12 bases. The CDR3 totals 16 residues. Looked up from germline, CDR1 is LNHDA and CDR2 is SQIVND (reference sequence). J was trimmed by 4 bases and V by 6 bases; bases with no gene match: 9. The CDR3, as DNA: TGTGCCAGTAGCCCCGGAGGGGGACAGGGGGCCTATGGCTACACCTTC. Protein sequence: CASSPGGGQGAYGYTF.

In this sample, this clone turned up a few times. This chain links TRBV30 with TRBJ1-1; perhaps TRBD1 as D (5 bases). Germline V gene data show CDR1 as GTSNPN and CDR2 as SVGIG (reference sequence). V lost 6 bases and J 9 bases, leaving 11 bases between the germline ends. The CDR3 contains 10 residues. CDR3 amino acids: CACNMDKAFF. In nucleotides, the CDR3 is TGTGCCTGCAATATGGACAAAGCTTTCTTT.

This chain links TRBV5-1 with TRBJ2-3; no reliable D call. CDR1 is SGHRS, CDR2 YFSETQ, per germline. The CDR3 loop spans 15 amino acids. Trimming cost V 3 bases and J 0 bases, with 11 bases left between them. The CDR3: CASSWAPVSTDTQYF. For the CDR3, the DNA is TGCGCCAGCAGCTGGGCCCCCGTTAGCACAGATACGCAGTATTTT.

This chain joins TRBV28 and TRBJ2-2; a weak D match, TRBD2 (6 bases). The germline CDR1 and CDR2 sequences are MDHEN and SYDVKM. This CDR3 is built from 17 residues. V lost 2 bases to trimming and J lost 6 bases, with 19 bases between them. CDR3 bases: TGTGCCAGCAGTTTAACCGGCGGGGTTGGGGATTCCGGGGAGCTGTTTTTT. Its translation: CASSLTGGVGDSGELFF. Full variable domain (rest looked up from reference TRBV28 and TRBJ2-2): DVKVTQSSRYLVKRTGEKVFLECVQDMDHENMFWYRQDPGLGLRLIYFSYDVKMKEKGDIPEGYSVSREKKERFSLILESASTNQTSMYLCASSLTGGVGDSGELFFGEGSRLTVL.

This clone has a single count. CDR3 nucleotides: TGTGCCTGGAAAAGGGGATACGAGCAGTACTTC. It is translated as CAWKRGYEQYF. V and J are TRBV30 and TRBJ2-7; D may be TRBD1 (5 bases). Germline CDR1 and CDR2: GTSNPN and SVGIG (reference sequence). CDR3 size: 11 residues. V lost 4 bases, J lost 4 bases, and 8 bases lay in between.

The chain couples TRBV7-9 to TRBJ1-1; no reliable D call. Germline lookup yields CDR1 SEHNR and CDR2 FQNEAQ (reference sequence). Deletions cut 4 bases from V and 0 bases from J, with 6 bases between. The CDR3 is 13 amino acids. The DNA for the CDR3 is TGTGCCAGCAGCTCCACTCTGAACACTGAAGCTTTCTTT. Protein: CASSSTLNTEAFF.

The J gene is TRBJ2-3, the V gene TRBV4-1; 7 bases fit TRBD2. This CDR3 region has 15 residues. Germline V gene data show CDR1 as MGHRA and CDR2 as YSYEKL. The V segment lost 2 bases and the J segment 0 bases; nucleotides outside the gene matches: 2. The CDR3 bases are TGCGCCAGCAGCCAATTGGGACTAAGCACAGATACGCAGTATTTT. The encoded protein is CASSQLGLSTDTQYF.

J is TRBJ2-3 and V is TRBV5-4, with no clear D. The V end lost 0 bases, the J end lost 0 bases, and 8 bases lay between the germline ends. The CDR3 contains 15 residues. Germline-derived CDR1 and CDR2 are SGHNT and YYREEE (reference sequence). CDR3 loop: CASSLDPSSTDTQYF. CDR3 in DNA: TGTGCCAGCAGCTTGGATCCCAGCAGCACAGATACGCAGTATTTT. The full variable domain, its missing parts supplied by reference TRBV5-4 and TRBJ2-3, is ETGVTQSPTHLIKTRGQQVTLRCSSQSGHNTVSWYQQALGQGPQFIFQYYREEENGRGNFPPRFSGLQFPNYSSELNVNALELDDSALYLCASSLDPSSTDTQYFGPGTRLTVL.